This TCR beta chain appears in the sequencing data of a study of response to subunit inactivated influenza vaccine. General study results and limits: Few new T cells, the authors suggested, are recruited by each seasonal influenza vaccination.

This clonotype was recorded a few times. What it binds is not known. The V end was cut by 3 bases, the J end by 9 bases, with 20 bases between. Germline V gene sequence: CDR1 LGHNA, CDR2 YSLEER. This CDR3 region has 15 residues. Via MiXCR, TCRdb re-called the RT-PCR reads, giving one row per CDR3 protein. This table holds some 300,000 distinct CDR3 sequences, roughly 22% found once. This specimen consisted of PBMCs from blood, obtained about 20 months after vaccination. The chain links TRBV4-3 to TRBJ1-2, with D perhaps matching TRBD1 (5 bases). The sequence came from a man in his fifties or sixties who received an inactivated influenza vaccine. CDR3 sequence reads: CASSQTEGVLGRYTF. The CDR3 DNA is TGCGCCAGCAGCCAGACAGAGGGAGTGCTCGGTCGCTACACCTTC.